The 16 T cell receptor beta chains listed next were all sequenced from one sample in a study of blood T cell repertoires in COVID-19. Only in-frame clones appear in the TCRdb table, and some are missing; sequencing was by immunoSEQ multiplex PCR. The data show some 74,000 clones, with roughly 80% seen just once and approximately 12% held by the top ten. The sequencing input was peripheral blood. Receptors were obtained from a human donor in a cohort sampled during active COVID-19.

The chain joins TRBV6-6 to TRBJ2-7; 11 nucleotides match TRBD1. With 7 bases clipped from V and 0 bases from J, the junction kept 8 bases outside the gene matches. The germline gives CDR1 MNHNY, CDR2 SVGAGI (reference sequence). This CDR3 is built from 16 residues. Here the CDR3 reads CASTGTGGQSSYEQYF. The CDR3 DNA sequence: TGTGCCAGCACCGGGACAGGGGGGCAGAGCTCCTACGAGCAGTACTTC.

The chain uses TRBV5-1 and TRBJ2-5; weak D call: TRBD2 (5 bases). Between the trimmed V and J ends, which lost 5 bases and 2 bases, there was a span of 13 bases. This CDR3 contains 14 residues. In germline, CDR1 is SGHRS, CDR2 YFSETQ. CDR3 in amino acids: CASRFSAAQETQYF. The DNA for the CDR3 is TGCGCCAGCAGGTTTTCAGCGGCTCAAGAGACCCAGTACTTC.

The V call is TRBV10-3, the J call TRBJ1-2, with D tentatively TRBD1 (6 bases). CDR1 and CDR2 from the germline V gene are ENHRY and SYGVKD. Trimming removed 6 bases at V and 2 bases at J, with 10 bases between. This CDR3 is 13 amino acids long. CDR3 sequence: CAISLDRNYGYTF. CDR3 nucleotide sequence: TGTGCCATCAGCCTCGACAGGAACTATGGCTACACCTTC.

This clone was found a few times. V usage is TRBV18 and J usage is TRBJ1-6, with 8 bases lining up with TRBD1. Germline V gives CDR1 KGHSH, CDR2 LQKENI. The trim removed 3 bases at V and 11 bases at J, leaving 9 bases unmatched. The CDR3 extends over 15 amino acids. The CDR3 sequence is CASSPPDRASPPLHF. As DNA, the CDR3 is TGTGCCAGCTCACCTCCGGACAGGGCTTCACCACCCCTCCACTTT.

The chain links TRBV7-2 to TRBJ2-4; D is ambiguous. This CDR3 has 14 amino acids. Germline V gives CDR1 SGHTA, CDR2 FQGNSA. V lost 5 bases and J lost 9, with 17 bases in between. CDR3 sequence reads: CASSPDGAYGIQYF. The CDR3 region has the DNA TGTGCCAGCAGCCCCGACGGAGCTTATGGCATTCAGTACTTC.

This rearrangement joins TRBV6-1 to TRBJ1-2; D remains unclear. Looked up from germline, CDR1 is MNHNS and CDR2 is SASEGT. This CDR3 contains 17 residues. V was cut by 3 bases and J by 2 bases, with 19 bases left in between. This CDR3 reads CASSDLSLGRANYGYTF. DNA of the CDR3: TGTGCCAGCAGTGATTTAAGCTTAGGGCGGGCAAACTATGGCTACACCTTC.

V and J are TRBV18 and TRBJ1-1; D unclear. Germline lookup yields CDR1 KGHSH and CDR2 LQKENI. This CDR3 has 16 amino acids. Trimming removed 1 base from V and 3 bases from J, with 15 bases in between. The CDR3 coding sequence is TGTGCCAGCTCACCACTTCTCGGGGAAGTGGACACTGAAGCTTTCTTT. This gives the protein CASSPLLGEVDTEAFF.

The chain has TRBV19 and TRBJ1-5; possibly TRBD1 for D (5 bases). Deletions cut 1 base from V and 3 bases from J, with 13 bases between. The CDR3 length is 16 residues. CDR1 and CDR2 from the germline V gene are LNHDA and SQIVND (reference sequence). CDR3 nucleotide sequence: TGTGCCAGTAGTATAGGGGGGGGGTTTGCCAATCAGCCCCAGCATTTT. Amino acid sequence: CASSIGGGFANQPQHF.

The genes are TRBV2 and TRBJ2-5; 7 nucleotides align to TRBD1. CDR1 and CDR2 (germline): SNHLY, FYNNEI. Unmatched junction bases numbered 10, after V lost 4 bases and J lost 2 bases. This CDR3 spans 16 amino acids. CDR3 in DNA: TGTGCCAGCAGTGCCCGCGATAGACAGGGTCAAGAGACCCAGTACTTC. Protein: CASSARDRQGQETQYF. The full variable domain, its missing parts supplied by reference TRBV2 and TRBJ2-5, is EPEVTQTPSHQVTQMGQEVILRCVPISNHLYFYWYRQILGQKVEFLVSFYNNEISEKSEIFDDQFSVERPDGSNFTLKIRSTKLEDSAMYFCASSARDRQGQETQYFGPGTRLLVL.

CDR3 DNA: TGTGCCAGAAGAGTGGACTTCCCCGGGGAGCTGTTTTTT. Its protein product is CARRVDFPGELFF. The chain uses TRBV7-5 and TRBJ2-2; the table assigns TRBD2, which was not confirmed against the DNA. TRBV7-5 is a recognized pseudogene. The length of the CDR3 is 13 residues.

There are a few counts of this clone. The rearrangement joins TRBV13 to TRBJ2-5; 9 bases align to TRBD2. CDR1 is PRHDT and CDR2 is FYEKMQ in the germline V gene (reference sequence). Losses at the gene ends were 4 bases for V and 4 bases for J; bases not matched to a gene: 10. The CDR3 is 16 residues long. This CDR3 reads CASSSPDSGGRETQYF. In nucleotides, the CDR3 is TGTGCCAGCAGCTCACCCGACAGCGGGGGGAGAGAGACCCAGTACTTC.

The chain is built from TRBV6-5 and TRBJ1-2, with D tentatively TRBD1 (5 bases). Germline CDR1 is MNHEY and CDR2 is SVGAGI. This CDR3 region has 12 residues. The V gene lost 8 bases and the J gene lost 8 bases, with 15 bases spanning the gap. The CDR3: CASGGGRWGYTF. The CDR3 nucleotides read TGTGCCAGCGGGGGGGGACGCTGGGGCTACACCTTC.

The CDR3 spells CASSYDRVDEKLFF. The CDR3, as DNA: TGTGCCAGCAGTTACGACAGGGTCGATGAAAAACTGTTTTTT. The genes are TRBV28 and TRBJ1-4; TRBD1 aligns across 7 bases. The germline V gene encodes CDR1 MDHEN and CDR2 SYDVKM. This CDR3 contains 14 residues. V lost 4 bases and J lost 6; bases outside the gene matches: 5.

The rearrangement links TRBV7-2 to TRBJ1-5; no clear D gene. The CDR3 loop spans 13 amino acids. The germline gives CDR1 SGHTA, CDR2 FQGNSA. The ends were cut back, 5 bases at V and 2 bases at J, with 7 bases in the middle. CDR3 residues: CASSANGNQPQHF. The CDR3 coding sequence is TGTGCCAGCAGCGCGAACGGCAATCAGCCCCAGCATTTT.

The J gene is TRBJ2-3, the V gene TRBV10-2; 10 bases agree with TRBD1. The CDR3 is 13 residues long. Germline V gene data show CDR1 as WSHSY and CDR2 as SAAADI. The ends lost 3 bases at V and 9 bases at J; junction bases unmatched: 3. DNA of the CDR3: TGCGCCAGCAGTGAACCGGGACAGGGGACGCAGTATTTT. Its translation: CASSEPGQGTQYF.

This rearrangement joins TRBV28 to TRBJ2-7, with 9 positions matching TRBD1. In germline, CDR1 is MDHEN, CDR2 SYDVKM. The CDR3 totals 15 residues. Trimming cost V 4 bases and J 3 bases; bases outside gene matches: 7. CDR3 loop: CASSSTGTGLYEQYV. The DNA of the CDR3 is TGTGCCAGCAGTTCCACCGGGACAGGGCTCTACGAGCAGTACGTC.